Listed here are 17 T cell receptor beta chains from one sample, sequenced in a study of shared clonotypes between healthy human individuals. CD45RO-negative, CCR7-positively selected cells formed the naive CD8 fraction, excluding terminally differentiated effector memory CD45RA+ cells. Libraries were prepared by immunoSEQ multiplex PCR; TCRdb keeps only in-frame clonotypes and omits some of them. This sample has hundreds of thousands of clones, with roughly 96% found just once. Input material: naive CD8+ T cells sorted from blood. The receptors were gathered from a woman aged 25 to 39 in good health.

This chain joins TRBV2 and TRBJ2-7; D could derive from TRBD1 or TRBD2 (6 bases each). Germline loops: CDR1 SNHLY, CDR2 FYNNEI. The CDR3 runs to 15 residues. With 3 bases removed from V and 3 bases from J, the gap between germline ends came to 15 bases. The CDR3 loop is CASSELSGQNYEQYF. The CDR3 DNA sequence: TGTGCCAGCAGTGAGCTTAGCGGACAGAACTACGAGCAGTACTTC.

This chain links TRBV28 with TRBJ1-2; maybe TRBD1 (6 bases). CDR1 MDHEN and CDR2 SYDVKM come from the germline V gene. The CDR3 is 16 amino acids. With 4 bases removed from V and 8 bases from J, the gap between germline ends came to 23 bases. The CDR3 bases are TGTGCCAGCAGTTCATCTTGGGGGCTCTGGGTGCGCGGCTACACCTTC. Translating gives CASSSSWGLWVRGYTF.

V gene TRBV9 combines with J gene TRBJ1-4; no firm D call. Germline V gene sequence: CDR1 SGDLS, CDR2 YYNGEE. The CDR3 length is 17 residues. The V and J ends lost 0 bases and 0 bases respectively, with 12 bases between them. The CDR3 coding sequence is TGTGCCAGCAGCGTAGTTCCAGGCTATGCAACTAATGAAAAACTGTTTTTT. Its translation: CASSVVPGYATNEKLFF.

The rearrangement joins TRBV2 to TRBJ2-7; TRBD2 aligns across 11 bases. The CDR3 loop spans 14 amino acids. The junction had 8 bases not matched to a gene; V was cut back by 6 bases and J by 7 bases. In germline, CDR1 is SNHLY, CDR2 FYNNEI. The CDR3 DNA reads as TGTGCCAGCAGGGGTAGCGGGAGGGCCAGGGAGCAGTACTTC. It translates to CASRGSGRAREQYF.

The chain joins TRBV7-6 to TRBJ1-1; D might be TRBD1 (5 bases). V lost 5 bases and J lost 0, with 13 bases in between. Germline CDR1 is SGHVS and CDR2 is FNYEAQ. The CDR3 is made up of 15 amino acids. Written as DNA, the CDR3 is TGTGCCAGCAGCCCGTCCAGGGTAATGAACACTGAAGCTTTCTTT. This gives the protein CASSPSRVMNTEAFF.

The chain couples TRBV28 to TRBJ2-7; 9 bases fit TRBD1. The germline V gene encodes CDR1 MDHEN and CDR2 SYDVKM. Trimming at V came to 5 bases and at J to 9 bases, leaving 17 bases not matched to a gene. CDR3 length: 16 amino acids. This CDR3 reads CASSDRGGSPREAQYF. The CDR3, as DNA: TGTGCCAGCAGTGACAGGGGGGGGTCTCCGAGAGAGGCGCAGTACTTC.

This chain joins TRBV6-5 and TRBJ2-2, with TRBD2 matching 7 bases. The V and J ends lost 7 bases and 5 bases, in that order; junction bases with no gene match: 4. The CDR3 is made up of 13 amino acids. The germline V gene has CDR1 MNHEY and CDR2 SVGAGI. The CDR3, as DNA: TGTGCCAGCAATCTAGCGGATACCGGGGAGCTGTTTTTT. Protein: CASNLADTGELFF.

The chain links TRBV4-1 to TRBJ2-5; the match to TRBD1 covers 10 bases. The CDR3 spans 18 residues. Germline V gives CDR1 MGHRA, CDR2 YSYEKL. Germline trimming cut 4 bases from V and 1 base from J; bases unmatched to any gene: 12. CDR3 DNA sequence: TGCGCCAGCAGCCCCAGGACAGGGGGGGGAACAACCCAAGAGACCCAGTACTTC. It codes for CASSPRTGGGTTQETQYF.

The count of this clone is one. The chain has TRBV4-1 and TRBJ2-7, with 8 bases fitting TRBD1. V was pared by 1 base and J by 4 bases, with 6 bases of the junction left unmatched. CDR3 size: 15 residues. CDR1 is MGHRA and CDR2 is YSYEKL in the germline V gene. This CDR3 reads CASSQAGGGVYEQYF. In DNA, the CDR3 is TGCGCCAGCAGCCAAGCAGGGGGCGGCGTATACGAGCAGTACTTC.

This clone was recorded only once. This chain joins TRBV29-1 and TRBJ2-1; TRBD2 matches 14 bases. Germline lookup yields CDR1 SQVTM and CDR2 ANQGSEA. This CDR3 has 17 amino acids. Trimming removed 6 bases from V and 0 bases from J; junction bases left unmatched: 7. CDR3 residues: CSVRGTSGSPSYNEQFF. CDR3 DNA: TGCAGCGTGAGAGGGACTAGCGGGAGCCCCTCCTACAATGAGCAGTTCTTC.

The genes are TRBV19 and TRBJ2-1; D is perhaps TRBD2 (5 bases). Germline lookup yields CDR1 LNHDA and CDR2 SQIVND (reference sequence). The CDR3 is 12 residues long. The V end was cut by 5 bases, the J end by 8 bases, with 10 bases between. In DNA form, the CDR3 reads TGTGCCAGTAGTTCGGTGAGGGATGAGCAGTTCTTC. Encoded protein: CASSSVRDEQFF.

The rearrangement joins TRBV29-1 to TRBJ1-2, with D possibly matching TRBD1 (6 bases). Trimming removed 0 bases from V and 8 bases from J, with 10 bases in between. Germline CDR1 reads SQVTM; CDR2 reads ANQGSEA. The CDR3 runs 12 residues. DNA of the CDR3: TGCAGCGTTGAAGATAACAGGGTGGGCTACACCTTC. Its protein is CSVEDNRVGYTF.

The chain has TRBV6-6 and TRBJ1-1; D is possibly TRBD1 (6 bases). The CDR3 runs 15 residues. Looked up from germline, CDR1 is MNHNY and CDR2 is SVGAGI (reference sequence). V was pared by 5 bases and J by 4 bases, with 17 bases between. The CDR3 DNA reads as TGTGCCAGCAGTCCCGGGCAGGGGTTGAGCACTGAAGCTTTCTTT. Amino acids: CASSPGQGLSTEAFF.

This chain joins TRBV6-1 and TRBJ2-2; D remains unclear. Trimming cost V 10 bases and J 4 bases, with 16 bases left between them. This CDR3 contains 14 residues. Germline-derived CDR1 and CDR2 are MNHNS and SASEGT. CDR3 nucleotides: TGTGCCACCCCCGGGCCCCAGGCCACCGGGGAGCTGTTTTTT. Translating it yields CATPGPQATGELFF.

The chain couples TRBV27 to TRBJ1-5, with D possibly matching TRBD1 (5 bases). Trimming stripped 7 bases from V and 2 bases from J, with 9 bases between. CDR3 length: 13 amino acids. CDR1 is MNHEY, CDR2 SMNVEV, per germline (reference sequence). The CDR3 nucleotides read TGTGCCAGCACCTCGGGGGGCAATCAGCCCCAGCATTTT. Amino acids: CASTSGGNQPQHF.

This chain joins TRBV5-4 and TRBJ2-3; no clear D gene. CDR1 is SGHNT and CDR2 is YYREEE in the germline V gene (reference sequence). The CDR3 covers 15 residues. Trimming pared 4 bases from V and 4 bases from J, leaving 16 bases between. The CDR3, as DNA: TGTGCCAGCAGCCTAATCGAAGGGTTGGCAGATACGCAGTATTTT. Encoded protein: CASSLIEGLADTQYF.

This clone was counted only a few times. The chain joins TRBV28 to TRBJ1-1; D is ambiguous. Germline V lookup: CDR1 MDHEN, CDR2 SYDVKM. The CDR3 consists of 16 residues. V was trimmed by 5 bases and J by 2 bases, leaving 18 bases between them. The CDR3 nucleotides are TGTGCCAGCAGTCGGCAGCTGCTTCAGAGTAACACTGAAGCTTTCTTT. This translates into CASSRQLLQSNTEAFF.